This T cell receptor beta chain was profiled in a study of blood T cell repertoires in COVID-19. Study summary: From the United States, Italy and Spain came samples of acute and convalescent COVID-19. The analysed material was cDNA or gDNA that came from T cells, B-cell-depleted T cells, or PBMCs.

TCRdb's table, derived via immunoSEQ multiplex PCR, lists solely in-frame clones and lacks some. The sample carries around 140,000 clones, 84% recorded once. The sample comprised peripheral blood. The TCR sequence derives from a man aged 25 to 45 with COVID-19, enrolled during active disease.

The CDR3 sequence: CASNPGGAASSYEQYF. The DNA for the CDR3 is TGTGCCAGCAACCCCGGCGGCGCCGCGAGCTCCTACGAGCAGTACTTC. V is TRBV5-4 and J is TRBJ2-7; no firm D call. V was shortened by 6 bases and J by 0 bases, with 19 bases between the two germline ends. Germline CDR1 is SGHNT and CDR2 is YYREEE (reference sequence). This CDR3 is built from 16 residues.